Presented here are 3 T cell receptor beta chains from one specimen sequenced in a study of blood T cell repertoires in COVID-19. The assay was immunoSEQ multiplex PCR, and TCRdb's table has in-frame clones only and misses some. The sample shows 150,000 to 200,000 clones, around 85% of them seen only once. The sequenced sample consisted of peripheral blood. The receptors were gathered from a woman aged 60-75 years with COVID-19, enrolled during active disease.

This clone was observed once. This sequence joins TRBV7-9 and TRBJ2-1, with 11 bases matching TRBD2. J was trimmed by 5 bases and V by 6 bases; bases with no gene match: 6. The germline gives CDR1 SEHNR, CDR2 FQNEAQ (reference sequence). The CDR3 is made up of 15 amino acids. CDR3 protein: CASRAGLAVDNEQFF. The DNA of the CDR3 is TGTGCCAGCAGGGCGGGACTAGCGGTTGACAATGAGCAGTTCTTC.

V and J are TRBV3-1 (or the pseudogene TRBV3-2) and TRBJ2-1, with 11 bases matching TRBD2. The CDR3 is made up of 15 amino acids. The trim removed 4 bases at V and 4 bases at J, leaving 3 bases unmatched. Germline V gives CDR1 LGHDT, CDR2 YNNKEL (reference sequence). DNA of the CDR3: TGTGCCAGCAGCCCCGGGACTAGCGGTTACAATGAGCAGTTCTTC. It codes for CASSPGTSGYNEQFF.

This clone was detected a few times. This chain uses TRBV6-5 with TRBJ2-7; 12 bases map to TRBD1. J lost 2 bases, V lost 6 bases, and 5 bases had no gene match. Per germline, CDR1 MNHEY and CDR2 SVGAGI. There are 15 residues in the CDR3. In nucleotides, the CDR3 is TGTGCCAGCAGACTGGGACAGGGGGCAACCTACGAGCAGTACTTC. It encodes CASRLGQGATYEQYF.